One sample yielded the 15 T cell receptor beta chains listed below, sequenced in a study of blood T cell repertoires in COVID-19. The protocol was immunoSEQ multiplex PCR, while the TCRdb copy is restricted to in-frame clones and leaves out a portion. The sample records about 190,000 clones, approximately 91% being singletons. Material for sequencing was peripheral blood. The receptors here all came from a woman aged 40 to 55 who had recovered from COVID-19.

As for this clone: Germline and junction disagree at one end, which may indicate a read error. CDR3 sequence: CASSLDRGIGYGYTF. The CDR3 DNA follows: TGTGCCAGTAGTCTAGACAGGGGGATCGGCTATGGCTACACCTTC. This chain joins TRBV19 and TRBJ1-2; TRBD1 agrees at 9 bases. This CDR3 region has 15 residues. In germline, CDR1 is LNHDA, CDR2 SQIVND (reference sequence).

The V and J genes are TRBV10-3 and TRBJ1-3; 7 bases line up with TRBD1. Per the germline V gene, CDR1 is ENHRY and CDR2 is SYGVKD. The CDR3 extends over 16 amino acids. V shed 3 bases, J shed 2 bases, and the junction held 7 bases outside the gene matches. The CDR3 DNA is TGTGCCATCAGTGAACAGGGGTTACAACCTGGAAACACCATATATTTT. Amino acid sequence: CAISEQGLQPGNTIYF.

The genes are TRBV5-1 and TRBJ2-1; the match to TRBD2 covers 9 bases. The V gene's germline CDR1 is SGHRS and CDR2 YFSETQ. V lost 6 bases and J lost 1; bases outside the gene matches: 23. The CDR3 is 21 residues long. The CDR3 bases are TGCGCCAGCAACCCCCTCGGGGCTAGCGGGAAGGAGTCGCAGTCCTACAATGAGCAGTTCTTC. Translated, it gives CASNPLGASGKESQSYNEQFF.

This sequence joins TRBV3-1 (or the pseudogene TRBV3-2) and TRBJ1-5; D gene unclear. The V end lost 0 bases, the J end lost 7 bases, and 7 bases lay between the germline ends. Germline V gene lookup returns CDR1 LGHDT and CDR2 YNNKEL (reference sequence). This CDR3 is 13 amino acids long. CDR3: CASSQEPRQPQHF. The CDR3 nucleotides are TGTGCCAGCAGCCAAGAGCCGCGACAGCCCCAGCATTTT.

The rearrangement links TRBV27 to TRBJ1-2; D remains ambiguous. The CDR3 extends over 15 amino acids. The V and J ends lost 4 bases and 3 bases respectively, with 15 bases between them. Per germline, CDR1 MNHEY and CDR2 SMNVEV (reference sequence). This CDR3 is CASSSYSYEDYGYTF. CDR3 nucleotide sequence: TGTGCCAGCAGTTCCTATAGCTACGAGGACTATGGCTACACCTTC.

This chain connects TRBV27 to TRBJ2-7; 8 bases fit TRBD2. The CDR3 runs 15 residues. Germline CDR1 MNHEY, CDR2 SMNVEV (reference sequence). V lost 2 bases to trimming and J lost 4 bases; unmatched junction nucleotides: 7. The CDR3 loop reads CASSLLREGGYEQYF. The CDR3 bases are TGTGCCAGCAGTTTACTCCGGGAGGGGGGGTACGAGCAGTACTTC.

The V call is TRBV6-6, the J call TRBJ1-6; TRBD1 agrees at 8 bases. CDR3 length equals 14 residues. The germline V gene encodes CDR1 MNHNY and CDR2 SVGAGI (reference sequence). Trimming took 6 bases from V and 8 from J; bases not matched to a gene: 6. CDR3 amino acids: CASSLTGGDSPLHF. The CDR3 nucleotides read TGTGCCAGCAGCTTAACAGGGGGGGATTCACCCCTCCACTTT.

This sequence joins TRBV5-1 and TRBJ2-1; 8 nucleotides match TRBD2. The CDR3 has 15 amino acids. Germline trimming cut 4 bases from V and 3 bases from J; bases unmatched to any gene: 6. Germline-derived CDR1 and CDR2 are SGHRS and YFSETQ. The CDR3 DNA is TGCGCCAGCAGCCCCGCACTAGCGGTCTACAATGAGCAGTTCTTC. This gives the protein CASSPALAVYNEQFF.

The J gene is TRBJ2-5, the V gene TRBV6-4; the match to TRBD1 covers 7 bases. V lost 5 bases, J lost 1 base, and 7 bases stayed unmatched. The CDR3 loop spans 15 amino acids. The V gene's germline CDR1 is MRHNA and CDR2 SNTAGT. The CDR3 region is CASSTGQRIQETQYF. CDR3 nucleotide sequence: TGTGCCAGCAGTACGGGACAGCGGATCCAAGAGACCCAGTACTTC.

V usage is TRBV11-2 and J usage is TRBJ1-2; 7 nucleotides line up with TRBD1. This CDR3 contains 12 residues. Germline V lookup: CDR1 SGHAT, CDR2 FQNNGV. After removal of 4 bases from V and 14 bases from J, the junction contained 10 bases not matched to a gene. CDR3 amino acids: CASSYETGDGTF. For the CDR3, the DNA is TGTGCCAGCAGCTACGAAACAGGGGATGGTACCTTC.

The chain carries TRBV10-3 and TRBJ2-5, with D maybe TRBD1 (6 bases). Trimming left V 2 bases short and J 2 bases short, with 18 bases between. The length of the CDR3 is 17 residues. Per the germline V gene, CDR1 is ENHRY and CDR2 is SYGVKD. Here the CDR3 reads CAISEARQALPQETQYF. The CDR3, as DNA: TGTGCCATCAGTGAGGCGAGACAGGCCCTTCCGCAAGAGACCCAGTACTTC.

This sequence joins TRBV5-8 and TRBJ2-3; 8 bases align to TRBD1. Germline CDR1 reads SGHTS; CDR2 reads YDEGEE. The CDR3 has 16 amino acids. Trimming cost V 4 bases and J 1 base; bases outside gene matches: 8. The CDR3 nucleotides are TGTGCCAGCAGCCCGTCCCAGGGGGCTGGCACAGATACGCAGTATTTT. The encoded protein is CASSPSQGAGTDTQYF.

The rearrangement uses TRBV3-1 (or the pseudogene TRBV3-2) and TRBJ1-6; TRBD1 aligns across 9 bases. Looked up from germline, CDR1 is LGHDT and CDR2 is YNNKEL (reference sequence). The CDR3 sequence is 14 residues long. Trimming cost V 3 bases and J 13 bases; bases outside gene matches: 7. The CDR3 reads CASSQAPGQGPLHF. The CDR3 region has the DNA TGTGCCAGCAGCCAGGCTCCGGGACAGGGTCCCCTCCACTTT.

The chain employs TRBV27 and TRBJ2-6; TRBD2 might be the D (5 bases). Looked up from germline, CDR1 is MNHEY and CDR2 is SMNVEV (reference sequence). The CDR3 loop spans 18 amino acids. V lost 4 bases, J lost 1 base, and 17 bases lay in between. Here the CDR3 DNA reads TGTGCCAGCAGTTCCCGACGGCCGGCGGGTTCTGGGGCCAACGTCCTGACTTTC. As protein: CASSSRRPAGSGANVLTF.

This chain connects TRBV24-1 to TRBJ2-5, with 12 bases aligning to TRBD2. This CDR3 region has 16 residues. CDR1 is KGHDR and CDR2 is SFDVKD in the germline V gene. After removal of 5 bases from V and 0 bases from J, the junction contained 3 bases not matched to a gene. CDR3 amino acids: CATSGTSGNDQETQYF. The DNA of the CDR3 is TGTGCCACCAGTGGGACTAGCGGGAATGACCAAGAGACCCAGTACTTC.